Listed below are T cell receptor beta chains from one sample, sequenced in a study of OX40 agonist ivuxolimab in advanced cancers. The data were produced by immunoSEQ multiplex PCR, yet TCRdb's version contains in-frame clones alone and is incomplete. The table has approximately 65,000 clones, 80% to 90% seen once. This sample comprised CD4+ or CD8+ T cells sorted from blood, obtained in a trial of the OX40 agonist ivuxolimab. These receptors all come from an adult with an advanced solid tumor such as melanoma, head and neck, liver or kidney cancer. Each CDR3 is given without its conserved first and last residue. Clone size is shown for a subset of rows, as once, few, many or a class of expanded clone.

CDR3aa	abundance	j_gene	v_gene
ASSPRGQLETQY	once	TRBJ2-5	TRBV5-1
ASSASTGRNYEQY	.	TRBJ2-7	TRBV7-3
ASSLSRYEQY	.	TRBJ2-7	TRBV11-1
ASGPSGKTGEKGDTGELF	.	TRBJ2-2	TRBV12-5
ASSPPGLAGGLSTDTQY	.	TRBJ2-3	TRBV18
ASSPYRGRDEKLF	.	TRBJ1-4	TRBV28
ASSLGASGSSNSETQY	.	TRBJ2-5	TRBV7-9
ASSPTSGLSSGANVLT	.	TRBJ2-6	TRBV5-1
ASSERQGVTGELF	.	TRBJ2-2	TRBV2
ASSLLTGDFYGYT	.	TRBJ1-2	TRBV5-6
ASSLTRAGETQY	.	TRBJ2-5	TRBV7-9
ASSQGTSSGNTIY	.	TRBJ1-3	TRBV7-9
ASSTTPDRSTGELF	.	TRBJ2-2	TRBV11-1
ASSKAAGDSSGNTIY	once	TRBJ1-3	TRBV21-1
ASSLTGVGYEQY	.	TRBJ2-7	TRBV7-3
ASSPTGNDYEQY	.	TRBJ2-7	TRBV18
ASAKSGRAAWEQY	.	TRBJ2-7	TRBV4-1
ASSRRVAGANVLT	once	TRBJ2-6	TRBV11-2
ASSARRRGDNYEQF	few	TRBJ2-1	TRBV28
ASSLAWGDEQF	.	TRBJ2-1	TRBV5-1
ASSIGQGRGYEQY	few	TRBJ2-7	TRBV19
ASSIPGRNEKLF	.	TRBJ1-4	TRBV19
ASSRPGTGLGEQY	.	TRBJ2-7	TRBV27
ASSLALIRSETQY	.	TRBJ2-5	TRBV5-6
ASRLAGGPDTQY	.	TRBJ2-3	TRBV6-1
ASSPGDRENEAF	.	TRBJ1-1	TRBV7-9
ASSYSGSYEQY	.	TRBJ2-7	TRBV5-1
ASSQRPGRPSEQF	few	TRBJ2-1	TRBV18
ASSFFPSTDTQY	.	TRBJ2-3	TRBV7-6
ASSAQGAEAF	.	TRBJ1-1	TRBV25-1
ASRSPGPYEQY	.	TRBJ2-7	TRBV28
ASSPGLAGSYEQY	.	TRBJ2-7	TRBV18
ASSSRLAGGNEQF	once	TRBJ2-1	TRBV7-3
AWSAAGGYMVEKLF	.	TRBJ1-4	TRBV30
SVEDWQGAPDTQY	.	TRBJ2-3	TRBV29-1
ASSELEDTEAF	.	TRBJ1-1	TRBV2
ASSLKGNTEAF	.	TRBJ1-1	TRBV2
ASSRDGPYEQY	.	TRBJ2-7	TRBV10-1
ASSLAWEVAYNEQF	.	TRBJ2-1	TRBV5-1
SVEGGLNTEAF	.	TRBJ1-1	TRBV29-1
ASKQWGSNRGYT	.	TRBJ1-2	TRBV2
ASSGRDRGTGELF	once	TRBJ2-2	TRBV19
ASSSKGLANYEQY	.	TRBJ2-7	TRBV28
ASRRGGGRYEQF	.	TRBJ2-1	TRBV5-1
ASSQDRVAGEQPRDGQY	.	TRBJ2-5	TRBV4-3
ASSRTVDITNEQF	.	TRBJ2-1	TRBV28
ATGQPGRYT	.	TRBJ1-2	TRBV25-1
ASSIRNSYEQY	.	TRBJ2-7	TRBV27
ASSPGGADTQY	.	TRBJ2-3	TRBV18
ASSNRQGWITGNTIY	.	TRBJ1-3	TRBV10-1
ASSVGLTGTFQETQY	.	TRBJ2-5	TRBV9
ATGQHETQY	.	TRBJ2-5	TRBV7-2
ASSSEQGRSPLH	.	TRBJ1-6	TRBV28
ASSLFGGVPGKLF	.	TRBJ1-4	TRBV27
ASSLVGSGYEQF	.	TRBJ2-1	TRBV7-3
ASSTGLAGADEQF	.	TRBJ2-1	TRBV19
ASRQVAGASGELF	.	TRBJ2-2	TRBV4-3
ASSLGGVRETQY	.	TRBJ2-5	TRBV5-1
ASSLVASENTGELF	.	TRBJ2-2	TRBV5-1